The rows below give T cell receptor beta chains drawn from one sample of a study of identical twins. Via MiXCR, TCRdb re-called the 5' RACE reads, giving one row per CDR3 protein. The sample consists of roughly 1,500,000 distinct CDR3 sequences, around 33% of them appearing once. Sequenced sample: cord blood. All receptors come from a newborn girl in good health. The CDR3 runs from the conserved cysteine through the conserved F or W. A D gene is named only where the DNA matches it firmly. Clone size, where shown, is once, few, many, or a class for clones that have expanded.

-	TRBJ2-7	-	TRBV11-2	TGTGCCAGCAGCTTAGTGGTCAGAGTGGGACCCTACGAGCAGTACTTC	CASSLVVRVGPYEQYF
TRBD2	TRBJ2-7	few	TRBV7-2	TGTGCCAGCAGCTTAGCCCTAGCGGGAGGGCCTTGGTACGAGCAGTACTTC	CASSLALAGGPWYEQYF
-	TRBJ2-1	-	TRBV5-1	TGCGCCAGCAGCTTGGCGGGCTTTGGTGGGTACAATGAGCAGTTCTTC	CASSLAGFGGYNEQFF
-	TRBJ2-6	-	TRBV6-1	TGTGCCAGCAGTGTGGCCTCGGGACTCTCGATCTCTGGGGCCAACGTCCTGACTTTC	CASSVASGLSISGANVLTF
TRBD2	TRBJ2-7	few	TRBV6-5	TGTGCCAGCAGTGGACTAGCGGTTCACCCCTACGAGCAGTACTTC	CASSGLAVHPYEQYF
TRBD1	TRBJ1-2	few	TRBV20-1	TGCAGTGCTAGAGCTGGACAGGGGCACAGAGGCTACACCTTC	CSARAGQGHRGYTF
TRBD1	TRBJ1-2	few	TRBV29-1	TGCAGCGTAAAACCGACAGGGACCTATGGCTACACCTTC	CSVKPTGTYGYTF
TRBD2	TRBJ2-1	-	TRBV9	TGTGCCAGCAGCGTTGGCGGGAGGGACCTCGGCAATGAGCAGTTCTTC	CASSVGGRDLGNEQFF
-	TRBJ1-1	-	TRBV30	TGTGCCTGGGTCGGTCAGGGAGGGTTCACTGAAGCTTTCTTT	CAWVGQGGFTEAFF
-	TRBJ1-5	-	TRBV20-1	TGCAGTGCTAGGTGGGGGTCGGGGAATCAGCCCCAGCATTTT	CSARWGSGNQPQHF
-	TRBJ2-1	-	TRBV27	TGTGCCAGCAGTTTGGGCGGGGGCTACAATGAGCGGTTCTTC	CASSLGGGYNERFF
-	TRBJ2-7	-	TRBV2	TGTGCCAGCAGGCCTGGAAAGGCCTCCTACGAGCAGTACTTC	CASRPGKASYEQYF
-	TRBJ1-2	many	TRBV20-1	TGCAGTGCTACTAAGGGGATAGGGCCAAAAGACTACACCTTC	CSATKGIGPKDYTF
-	TRBJ1-5	-	TRBV7-9	TGTTCCAGCAGCTTAGGAGGGCAGAGCAATCAGCCCCAGCATTTT	CSSSLGGQSNQPQHF
TRBD1	TRBJ1-4	few	TRBV4-2	TGTGCCAGCAGCCAAGGAAGGCAGGGGGCGCGGGCTAATGAAAAACTGTTTTTT	CASSQGRQGARANEKLFF
TRBD2	TRBJ2-5	many	TRBV5-1	TGCGCCAGCAGCACAGGACTAGCGGGAGAGACCCAGTACTTC	CASSTGLAGETQYF
-	TRBJ2-3	-	TRBV12-3/TRBV12-4	TGTGCCAGCAGTTTGGATCTGTTGACCGACCTTAGGGATACGCAGTATTTT	CASSLDLLTDLRDTQYF
-	TRBJ2-1	-	TRBV25-1	TGTGCCAGCAGTGAATTTGCGGGGCGTGGCTACAATGAGCAGTTCTTC	CASSEFAGRGYNEQFF